The clone carrying this TCR beta chain was found a few times. Its antigen is as yet unknown. These data originate in a study of CD4 T cells in relation to SARS-CoV-2 and coronaviruses. Study background: TCR beta CDR3s were sequenced after 10-day antigen culture of PBMCs.

Whole-study findings and limits: In roughly 60% of donors, memory CD4+ clonotypes crossrecognized SARS-CoV-2 and at least one common cold coronavirus spike.

Trimming removed 5 bases from V and 1 base from J, with 16 bases in between. CDR3 length equals 16 residues. From germline, CDR1 is MNHEY and CDR2 SVGEGT. Survey-level TCR-beta sequencing used DNA from CEF-cultured naive and memory CD4+ T cells. Sequenced by immunoSEQ multiplex PCR; TCRdb stores in-frame clones only, minus some. The sample shows 35,000 to 45,000 clones, under 85% of them seen only once. The sequenced material came from memory CD4+ T cells from PBMCs, cultured in vitro. This TCR derives from an adult with COVID-19. The V call is TRBV6-2 or TRBV6-3, the J call TRBJ2-3, with D maybe TRBD1 (6 bases). CDR3 DNA: TGTGCCAGCAGTCGCCCCGTGGGACAAGGCACAGATACGCAGTATTTT. It translates to CASSRPVGQGTDTQYF.